The rows below give T cell receptor beta chains drawn from one sample of a study of regulatory T cells in long-lasting Graves disease. TCRdb processed the multiplex PCR reads anew with MiXCR; each CDR3 protein has one entry. The table shows about 310,000 distinct CDR3 sequences, with 18% occurring only once. The specimen comprised peripheral blood mononuclear cells (PBMCs), sampled at new diagnosis, from a patient treated with antithyroid drugs. Receptors originate from a female donor with Graves disease. Both conserved end residues are part of each CDR3. D genes are given only for firm matches. Clone size appears in some rows only: once, few, many, or a class for an expanded clone.

d_gene	len	j_gene	v_gene	abundance	CDR3nt	CDR3aa
-	17	TRBJ1-4	TRBV15	many	TGTGCCACCAGCAGAACCCCTTGGGGGGGGGGAAGTGAAAAACTGTTTTTT	CATSRTPWGGGSEKLFF
TRBD2	17	TRBJ2-2	TRBV2	-	TGTGCCAGCAGCCTAGCGGGAGGGCCCGGAGCAGCCGGGGAGCTGTCTTTC	CASSLAGGPGAAGELSF
TRBD1	13	TRBJ1-4	TRBV28	many	TGTGCCAGCCTTACAGGGGGCCGGGAAAAACTGTTTTTT	CASLTGGREKLFF
-	12	TRBJ2-1	TRBV9	many	TGTGCCAGCAGCGTAGCAGGTCATGAGCAGTTCTTC	CASSVAGHEQFF
-	15	TRBJ2-5	TRBV24-1	-	TGTGCCACCAGTGATCCCGCCAGGGATTCAGAGACCCAGTACTTC	CATSDPARDSETQYF
TRBD2	15	TRBJ2-1	TRBV9	many	TGTGCCAGCAGCGTAGATACGGGAGGGCCAAATGAGCAGTTCTTC	CASSVDTGGPNEQFF
-	15	TRBJ2-3	TRBV19	many	TGTGCCAGTAGCCACCCCCGGCCCGGCACAGATACGCAGTATTTT	CASSHPRPGTDTQYF
-	16	TRBJ1-5	TRBV6-1	many	TGTGCCAGCAGGCCTGGGGGGGGCCGAAGCAATCAGCCCCAGCATTTT	CASRPGGGRSNQPQHF
TRBD2	14	TRBJ2-7	TRBV6-1	many	TGTGCCAGCGTAATGGCGGGAGGATCATACGAGCAGTACTTC	CASVMAGGSYEQYF
-	14	TRBJ1-1	TRBV19	many	TGTGCCAGTACCGCGACAGGTCCGAGTTCTGAAGCTTTCTTT	CASTATGPSSEAFF
-	19	TRBJ2-6	TRBV27	-	TGTGCCAGCAGTTTAAGCCTGGACAGCCGCCTCTCTGGGGCCAACGTCCTGGCTTTC	CASSLSLDSRLSGANVLAF
-	14	TRBJ1-5	TRBV11-1	many	TGTGCCAGCAGCCCCCCTTTTGACGGTCAGCCCCAGCATTTT	CASSPPFDGQPQHF
-	21	TRBJ1-5	TRBV15	-	TGTGCCACCAGCAGAGATCTTGGGAGCGTTGGGACAACATATAGCAATCAGCCCCAGCATTTT	CATSRDLGSVGTTYSNQPQHF
-	14	TRBJ2-2	TRBV6-1	-	TGTGCCAGCAGGGCCGGCGGACTCCCCGGGGAGCTGTTTTTT	CASRAGGLPGELFF
TRBD2	14	TRBJ2-7	TRBV7-2	-	TGTGCCAGTAGTACTCTAGCGGGAGGTTACGAGCAGTACTTC	CASSTLAGGYEQYF
TRBD1	14	TRBJ2-7	TRBV28	-	TGTGCCAGCAGTGAGGACAGGAAGTCCTACGAGCAGTACTTC	CASSEDRKSYEQYF
-	14	TRBJ2-2	TRBV12-3/TRBV12-4	many	TGTGCCAGCAGTCTAGTATCTGGCACCGGGGAGCTGTTTTTT	CASSLVSGTGELFF
-	14	TRBJ1-6	TRBV7-9	many	TGTGCCAGCAGCTTCGACGGATCCTATTCACCCCTCCACTTT	CASSFDGSYSPLHF
TRBD2	17	TRBJ2-7	TRBV28	-	TGTGCCAGCGACGGACTAGCGGGAGGGTCCGGGGCCTACGAGCAGTACTTC	CASDGLAGGSGAYEQYF
TRBD2	13	TRBJ2-7	TRBV11-2	many	TGTGCCAGCAGCTCGACTAGCGGCTACGAGCAGTACTTC	CASSSTSGYEQYF
TRBD2	15	TRBJ2-1	TRBV2	few	TGTGCCAGCAGGGAGGGACTAGCGGGATACAATGAGCAGTTCTTC	CASREGLAGYNEQFF
-	16	TRBJ2-2	TRBV6-1	many	TGTGCCAGCAGTGAACGGGCCAGGGTGGGACCCGGGGAGCTGTTTTTT	CASSERARVGPGELFF